This paragraph reports one TCR beta chain. Its specificity is unknown. The data stem from a study of T cell therapy after organ transplantation. Whole-study context: Blood for the short-term post-therapy sample came 4 to 8 weeks after therapy.

Some clones are missing from TCRdb's copy, which holds only in-frame ones; the method was immunoSEQ multiplex PCR. This table has thousands of clones, approximately 74% appearing once. Time point defined: 4-8 weeks after completion of therapy. This receptor was identified in a human patient who had received a solid organ transplant and had CMV disease. Some T cells may be the graft donor's. Sequences were derived from CD8+ T cells from blood, sampled after autologous CMV-specific T cell therapy.

The CDR3 coding sequence is TGTGCCAGCAGTCCTCAACGGGACAGGGTATACAATGAGCAGTTCTTC. Translated, it gives CASSPQRDRVYNEQFF. V and J are TRBV27 and TRBJ2-1; 9 positions match TRBD1. Germline CDR1 is MNHEY and CDR2 is SMNVEV (reference sequence). This CDR3 spans 16 amino acids. J gave up 4 bases and V 5 bases, and 9 bases lay outside the gene matches.